The 28 T cell receptor beta chains listed next were all sequenced from one sample in a study of CD8 T cells in Susac syndrome. The RNA input was roughly 0.45 to 1 ug, and it was reverse transcribed with random hexamers. MiXCR, run by TCRdb on the immunoSEQ multiplex PCR reads, gives a single entry per CDR3 protein. The data contain some 150,000 distinct CDR3 sequences, under 97% of them seen just once; the ten biggest clones take up around 0.08%. Sequences were obtained from CD4+ T cells from PBMCs. The receptors come from a human donor with Susac syndrome.

The rearrangement links TRBV28 to TRBJ2-5; D may be TRBD1 (6 bases). Trimming left V 3 bases short and J 5 bases short, with 19 bases between. The germline V gene encodes CDR1 MDHEN and CDR2 SYDVKM. The CDR3 spans 16 residues. The DNA for the CDR3 is TGTGCCAGCAGTTTGAGACTGATAGGACAGAGGGAGACCCAGTACTTC. Protein sequence: CASSLRLIGQRETQYF. The full variable domain, rest sourced from reference TRBV28 and TRBJ2-5, is DVKVTQSSRYLVKRTGEKVFLECVQDMDHENMFWYRQDPGLGLRLIYFSYDVKMKEKGDIPEGYSVSREKKERFSLILESASTNQTSMYLCASSLRLIGQRETQYFGPGTRLLVL.

This clonotype was seen just once. The rearrangement links TRBV11-2 to TRBJ2-3, with 10 bases aligning to TRBD2. With V trimmed by 7 bases and J by 8 bases, 15 bases remained unmatched. This CDR3 spans 16 amino acids. From germline, CDR1 is SGHAT and CDR2 FQNNGV. This CDR3 is CASTIREREGQSTQYF. In DNA, the CDR3 is TGTGCCAGCACCATAAGGGAGCGGGAGGGCCAAAGTACGCAGTATTTT.

The chain carries TRBV6-6 and TRBJ2-4; D remains unclear. The CDR3 extends over 14 amino acids. CDR1 and CDR2 from the germline V gene are MNHNY and SVGAGI (reference sequence). Trimming left V 6 bases short and J 0 bases short, with 9 bases between. Here the CDR3 reads CASRADQAKNIQYF. CDR3 sequence (DNA): TGTGCCAGCAGGGCAGACCAAGCCAAAAACATTCAGTACTTC.

The CDR3 DNA reads TGTGCCACCAGTGATGGGAGTCCAGATACGCAGTATTTT. This encodes CATSDGSPDTQYF. This chain connects TRBV24-1 to TRBJ2-3; possible D gene TRBD2, 5 bases. CDR1 is KGHDR and CDR2 is SFDVKD in the germline V gene. The V and J ends lost 3 bases and 4 bases respectively, with 7 bases between them. The CDR3 spans 13 residues.

V is TRBV29-1 and J is TRBJ1-4; D is undetermined. With 6 bases removed from V and 7 bases from J, the gap between germline ends came to 9 bases. The germline CDR1 and CDR2 sequences are SQVTM and ANQGSEA. The CDR3 covers 11 residues. DNA for the CDR3: TGCAGCGTCCAGTGGGGTGAAAAACTGTTTTTT. Translating gives CSVQWGEKLFF.

This chain uses TRBV28 with TRBJ1-5, with TRBD1 matching 8 bases. Germline V gives CDR1 MDHEN, CDR2 SYDVKM. V shed 3 bases, J shed 9 bases, and the junction held 13 bases outside the gene matches. CDR3 length: 16 amino acids. The CDR3 DNA reads TGTGCCAGCAGTTTCATCACAAGGACAGGGTCGGTGCCCCAGCATTTT. Its translation: CASSFITRTGSVPQHF.

The J gene is TRBJ2-2, the V gene TRBV20-1; 7 nucleotides agree with TRBD2. The length of the CDR3 is 15 residues. Looked up from germline, CDR1 is DFQATT and CDR2 is SNEGSKA (reference sequence). V was clipped by 3 bases and J by 4 bases; unmatched bases: 8. CDR3 nucleotide sequence: TGCAGTGCTAGCTGGGGGGGTCCGGGCACCGGGGAGCTGTTTTTT. Its translation: CSASWGGPGTGELFF.

The rearrangement uses TRBV20-1 and TRBJ1-1, with 7 bases matching TRBD1. With 0 bases clipped from V and 6 bases from J, the junction kept 4 bases outside the gene matches. CDR1 is DFQATT, CDR2 SNEGSKA, per germline (reference sequence). The CDR3 runs 13 residues. Here the CDR3 reads CSAREQGTSEAFF. The DNA for the CDR3 is TGCAGTGCTAGAGAACAGGGGACCTCTGAAGCTTTCTTT.

This chain joins TRBV28 and TRBJ2-7; tentative D call: TRBD1 (5 bases). Per germline, CDR1 MDHEN and CDR2 SYDVKM. With 5 bases removed from V and 5 bases from J, the gap between germline ends came to 16 bases. The CDR3 totals 14 residues. CDR3 region: CASSPLQGRDEQYF. CDR3 sequence (DNA): TGTGCCAGCAGTCCCCTCCAGGGTAGAGACGAGCAGTACTTC. Full variable domain (missing parts from reference TRBV28 and TRBJ2-7): DVKVTQSSRYLVKRTGEKVFLECVQDMDHENMFWYRQDPGLGLRLIYFSYDVKMKEKGDIPEGYSVSREKKERFSLILESASTNQTSMYLCASSPLQGRDEQYFGPGTRLTVT.

The chain joins TRBV5-4 to TRBJ1-6, with D perhaps TRBD1 (5 bases). V was shortened by 4 bases and J by 8 bases, with 13 bases between the two germline ends. CDR1 and CDR2 (germline): SGHNT, YYREEE (reference sequence). The CDR3 loop spans 14 amino acids. CDR3: CASSLGTPDSPLHF. The CDR3 bases are TGTGCCAGCAGCCTTGGGACGCCGGATTCACCCCTCCACTTT.

The J gene is TRBJ2-5, the V gene TRBV5-1; 7 nucleotides line up with TRBD2. Trimming at V came to 4 bases and at J to 1 base, leaving 10 bases not matched to a gene. The CDR3 loop spans 16 amino acids. Per the germline V gene, CDR1 is SGHRS and CDR2 is YFSETQ. CDR3 region: CASSKIAGPSQETQYF. As DNA, the CDR3 is TGCGCCAGCAGCAAAATAGCGGGCCCCAGCCAAGAGACCCAGTACTTC.

The J gene is TRBJ1-2, the V gene TRBV20-1, with 8 bases aligning to TRBD1. Germline-derived CDR1 and CDR2 are DFQATT and SNEGSKA (reference sequence). J gave up 5 bases and V 5 bases, and 10 bases lay outside the gene matches. This CDR3 has 14 residues. The CDR3 reads CSASRTGQGYGYTF. The CDR3 nucleotides read TGCAGTGCTTCCCGGACAGGGCAAGGGTATGGCTACACCTTC.

V is TRBV20-1 and J is TRBJ1-5; weak D call: TRBD1 (6 bases). Per the germline V gene, CDR1 is DFQATT and CDR2 is SNEGSKA (reference sequence). This CDR3 comprises 15 residues. Trimming stripped 6 bases from V and 3 bases from J, with 18 bases between. This chain's CDR3 is CSATLRGGNNQPQHF. CDR3 coding DNA: TGCAGTGCCACACTCAGGGGAGGGAACAATCAGCCCCAGCATTTT.

The chain carries TRBV18 and TRBJ2-5, with TRBD1 as a possible D gene (5 bases). CDR1 and CDR2 (germline): KGHSH, LQKENI. The germline V and J ends were trimmed by 8 bases and 5 bases, with 12 bases remaining between them. The CDR3 length is 12 residues. CDR3 amino acids: CASASGLETQYF. For the CDR3, the DNA is TGTGCCAGCGCCTCAGGGCTGGAGACCCAGTACTTC.

The rearrangement links TRBV4-2 to TRBJ2-5; D may be TRBD2 (5 bases). The CDR3 is made up of 16 amino acids. Looked up from germline, CDR1 is LGHNA and CDR2 is YNFKEQ. Trimming took off 1 base at V and 1 base at J, with 13 bases between the two ends. CDR3 nucleotide sequence: TGTGCCAGCAGCCAAGTTGCGGGCCGGAGCCAAGAGACCCAGTACTTC. Translation gives CASSQVAGRSQETQYF.

The chain combines TRBV29-1 with TRBJ2-4; 10 bases agree with TRBD1. From germline, CDR1 is SQVTM and CDR2 ANQGSEA. The CDR3 length is 13 residues. Losses at the gene ends were 7 bases for V and 2 bases for J; bases not matched to a gene: 2. The chain's CDR3 is CSGQGASKNIQYF. The DNA of the CDR3 is TGCAGCGGACAGGGGGCTTCCAAAAACATTCAGTACTTC.

This sequence joins TRBV5-1 and TRBJ2-6; D call uncertain. V was trimmed by 4 bases and J by 0 bases, leaving 11 bases between them. This CDR3 has 16 amino acids. In germline, CDR1 is SGHRS, CDR2 YFSETQ. The CDR3: CASSPTVASGANVLTF. The CDR3 DNA sequence: TGCGCCAGCAGCCCGACGGTGGCCTCTGGGGCCAACGTCCTGACTTTC.

The rearrangement uses TRBV24-1 and TRBJ2-7; D is perhaps TRBD2 (7 bases). This CDR3 is 15 amino acids long. V was clipped by 4 bases and J by 2 bases, with 14 bases between them. The germline V gene has CDR1 KGHDR and CDR2 SFDVKD. The DNA of the CDR3 is TGTGCCACCAGTGACGGGGGGCCAGGGGCCTACGAGCAGTACTTC. It yields the protein CATSDGGPGAYEQYF.

The chain combines TRBV20-1 with TRBJ1-1; D ambiguous. Per germline, CDR1 DFQATT and CDR2 SNEGSKA (reference sequence). This CDR3 comprises 11 residues. With 0 bases removed from V and 5 bases from J, the gap between germline ends came to 4 bases. The CDR3 DNA is TGCAGTGCTAGAGATCCTACTGAAGCTTTCTTT. Its translation: CSARDPTEAFF.

V and J are TRBV7-2 and TRBJ2-1; D remains unclear. The CDR3 is 13 residues long. With 2 bases removed from V and 6 bases from J, the gap between germline ends came to 8 bases. CDR1 SGHTA and CDR2 FQGNSA come from the germline V gene. The CDR3 coding sequence is TGTGCCAGCAGCTTAAACGCCATCAATGAGCAGTTCTTC. It codes for CASSLNAINEQFF. Full variable domain (rest looked up from reference TRBV7-2 and TRBJ2-1): GAGVSQSPSNKVTEKGKDVELRCDPISGHTALYWYRQSLGQGLEFLIYFQGNSAPDKSGLPSDRFSAERTGGSVSTLTIQRTQQEDSAVYLCASSLNAINEQFFGPGTRLTVL.

The V gene is TRBV20-1, the J gene TRBJ1-4; a possible D gene is TRBD1 (5 bases). CDR1 DFQATT and CDR2 SNEGSKA come from the germline V gene (reference sequence). The CDR3 loop spans 14 amino acids. V lost 6 bases, J lost 8 bases, and 19 bases lay in between. The CDR3 spells CSARLGTSGEKLFF. The CDR3 DNA reads as TGCAGTGCCAGACTCGGGACCTCAGGGGAAAAACTGTTTTTT.

This chain links TRBV27 with TRBJ1-4; D perhaps matches TRBD1 (5 bases). With 6 bases removed from V and 7 bases from J, the gap between germline ends came to 15 bases. This CDR3 has 14 residues. Germline CDR1 and CDR2: MNHEY and SMNVEV (reference sequence). DNA for the CDR3: TGTGCCAGCAGAAGGACGGGGGTGGGTGAAAAACTGTTTTTT. This codes for CASRRTGVGEKLFF. Complete variable domain (other parts from reference TRBV27 and TRBJ1-4): EAQVTQNPRYLITVTGKKLTVTCSQNMNHEYMSWYRQDPGLGLRQIYYSMNVEVTDKGDVPEGYKVSRKEKRNFPLILESPSPNQTSLYFCASRRTGVGEKLFFGSGTQLSVL.

The chain carries TRBV28 and TRBJ2-5; D may match TRBD1 or TRBD2 (6 bases each). V was pared by 4 bases and J by 5 bases, with 8 bases between. CDR1 and CDR2 (germline): MDHEN, SYDVKM. The CDR3 has 12 residues. This CDR3 is CASSWGAETQYF. As DNA, the CDR3 is TGTGCCAGCAGTTGGGGGGCCGAGACCCAGTACTTC.

The CDR3 reads CASSVGTSSYNSPLHF. The CDR3 nucleotides read TGTGCCAGCAGCGTGGGGACAAGTTCCTATAATTCACCCCTCCACTTT. V gene TRBV9 combines with J gene TRBJ1-6, with D tentatively TRBD1 (6 bases). This CDR3 is built from 16 residues. In germline, CDR1 is SGDLS, CDR2 YYNGEE. Trimming pared 2 bases from V and 1 base from J, leaving 10 bases between. Looking up the rest from reference TRBV9 and TRBJ1-6 gives the full variable domain: DSGVTQTPKHLITATGQRVTLRCSPRSGDLSVYWYQQSLDQGLQFLIQYYNGEERAKGNILERFSAQQFPDLHSELNLSSLELGDSALYFCASSVGTSSYNSPLHFGNGTRLTVT.

This chain joins TRBV20-1 and TRBJ2-7; D perhaps matches TRBD1 (6 bases). There are 17 residues in the CDR3. Looked up from germline, CDR1 is DFQATT and CDR2 is SNEGSKA (reference sequence). Trimming left V 0 bases short and J 0 bases short, with 18 bases between. Written as DNA, the CDR3 is TGCAGTGCTAGAGATCGACAGGCCTTATGGAGCTCCTACGAGCAGTACTTC. Translating it yields CSARDRQALWSSYEQYF.

The chain is built from TRBV7-9 and TRBJ1-4; no clear D. V was clipped by 5 bases and J by 7 bases, with 20 bases between them. The CDR3 runs to 16 residues. Germline CDR1 SEHNR, CDR2 FQNEAQ (reference sequence). Here the CDR3 DNA reads TGTGCCAGCAGCCCCTACGGGAGTCAAACTGGTGAAAAACTGTTTTTT. Translating it yields CASSPYGSQTGEKLFF.

V is TRBV3-1 and J is TRBJ2-7; possible D gene TRBD1, 6 bases. Germline CDR1 is LGHDT and CDR2 is YNNKEL (reference sequence). With 5 bases removed from V and 5 bases from J, the gap between germline ends came to 13 bases. The CDR3 loop spans 13 amino acids. CDR3 amino acids: CASSNTGLDEQYF. The CDR3 region has the DNA TGTGCCAGCAGCAACACAGGGTTAGACGAGCAGTACTTC.

The V and J genes are TRBV2 and TRBJ1-4; TRBD1 aligns across 8 bases. The V gene's germline CDR1 is SNHLY and CDR2 FYNNEI. The CDR3 length is 16 residues. The J segment lost 8 bases and the V segment lost 7 bases, leaving 15 bases of the junction unmatched. The DNA of the CDR3 is TGTGCCAGCATACCCGGGACAGGAACCGGCGGGGAAAAACTGTTTTTT. As protein: CASIPGTGTGGEKLFF.